These 25 T cell receptor beta chains came from one sample sequenced in a study of T cell responses to AZD1222 COVID-19 vaccine. The protocol was immunoSEQ multiplex PCR, while the TCRdb copy is restricted to in-frame clones and leaves out a portion. The table has approximately 110,000 clones, roughly nine tenths seen once. The sample in question was peripheral blood, obtained on day 0 of AZD1222 vaccination. The source of these receptors is an adult in good health.

The chain recombines TRBV6-5 with TRBJ1-1; D unresolved. The CDR3 runs 14 residues. The ends were cut back, 8 bases at V and 5 bases at J, with 18 bases in the middle. From germline, CDR1 is MNHEY and CDR2 SVGAGI. CDR3 loop: CASARPDLGTEAFF. CDR3 nucleotides: TGTGCCAGCGCACGGCCAGACTTGGGGACTGAAGCTTTCTTT.

The rearrangement links TRBV19 to TRBJ1-1, with TRBD1 matching over 10 bases. CDR3 length: 14 residues. Looked up from germline, CDR1 is LNHDA and CDR2 is SQIVND (reference sequence). The junction had 4 bases not matched to a gene; V was cut back by 5 bases and J by 4 bases. The chain's CDR3 is CASSSRQGATEAFF. The DNA for the CDR3 is TGTGCCAGTAGTTCTCGACAGGGGGCCACTGAAGCTTTCTTT.

Regarding this clone: At one end, the junction sequence differs from germline, possibly due to a read error. The rearrangement joins TRBV7-2 to TRBJ1-1; D possibly corresponds to TRBD1 (5 bases). Germline V gives CDR1 SGHTA, CDR2 FQGNSA. The CDR3 runs 10 residues. In nucleotides, the CDR3 is TGTGCCAGCAGCTTAGAAGCCAGGGACTTT. Translated: CASSLEARDF.

The V and J genes are TRBV10-3 and TRBJ1-5; D remains unclear. Germline V gene data show CDR1 as ENHRY and CDR2 as SYGVKD. The V gene lost 4 bases and the J gene lost 1 base, with 14 bases spanning the gap. CDR3 length: 16 residues. The CDR3 loop reads CAISVLGLESNQPQHF. The DNA for the CDR3 is TGTGCCATCAGTGTCCTCGGGTTAGAGAGCAATCAGCCCCAGCATTTT.

The V gene is TRBV6-2 or TRBV6-3, the J gene TRBJ1-5, with D possibly TRBD1 on 6 matching bases. The CDR3 covers 15 residues. Per the germline V gene, CDR1 is MNHEY and CDR2 is SVGEGT. Trimming took 0 bases from V and 9 from J, leaving 15 bases between them. CDR3 DNA sequence: TGTGCCAGCAGTTACTCGAGGGTCAGGGGTATGCCCCAGCATTTT. Its translation: CASSYSRVRGMPQHF.

The rearrangement uses TRBV30 and TRBJ1-5, with unresolved D. V was pared by 1 base and J by 0 bases, with 7 bases between. CDR1 is GTSNPN, CDR2 SVGIG, per germline (reference sequence). The CDR3 spans 14 residues. The CDR3 DNA reads TGTGCCTGGAGTGAGGTCATTAGCAATCAGCCCCAGCATTTT. Translation gives CAWSEVISNQPQHF.

This chain links TRBV9 with TRBJ1-3; 8 nucleotides match TRBD1. From germline, CDR1 is SGDLS and CDR2 YYNGEE. The CDR3 is made up of 15 amino acids. Trimming at V came to 3 bases and at J to 4 bases, leaving 6 bases not matched to a gene. As DNA, the CDR3 is TGTGCCAGCAGCGCCGGACAGGGTCGCGGAAACACCATATATTTT. Translated: CASSAGQGRGNTIYF.

About this clone: In the same sample, other DNA sequences code for this CDR3. This chain uses TRBV6-5 with TRBJ1-1, with D possibly matching TRBD1 (6 bases). Trimming took 2 bases from V and 8 from J, leaving 9 bases between them. Germline-derived CDR1 and CDR2 are MNHEY and SVGAGI. CDR3 length: 12 amino acids. The CDR3 sequence is CASSYQTGEAFF. In DNA form, the CDR3 reads TGTGCCAGCAGTTACCAGACAGGAGAAGCTTTCTTT.

The chain uses TRBV6-1 and TRBJ2-7; 13 bases map to TRBD2. Germline trimming cut 1 base from V and 4 bases from J; bases unmatched to any gene: 1. This CDR3 has 15 amino acids. The germline CDR1 and CDR2 sequences are MNHNS and SASEGT. The CDR3 reads CASSEGTSGSYEQYF. Written as DNA, the CDR3 is TGTGCCAGCAGTGAAGGGACTAGCGGGAGTTACGAGCAGTACTTC.

The chain links TRBV5-4 to TRBJ1-2; D gene ambiguous. The CDR3 has 13 amino acids. The germline CDR1 and CDR2 sequences are SGHNT and YYREEE (reference sequence). The V end lost 0 bases, the J end lost 12 bases, and 15 bases lay between the germline ends. In DNA form, the CDR3 reads TGTGCCAGCAGCTTGGTTTCAGACGACCCCCACACCTTC. Its translation is CASSLVSDDPHTF.

The CDR3 coding sequence is TGTGCCAGCAGCCCCCAGGGGCGGGGGACTGAAGCTTTCTTT. This translates into CASSPQGRGTEAFF. V and J are TRBV4-2 and TRBJ1-1; perhaps TRBD1 as D (6 bases). Looked up from germline, CDR1 is LGHNA and CDR2 is YNFKEQ. With 4 bases removed from V and 5 bases from J, the gap between germline ends came to 14 bases. This CDR3 is 14 amino acids long.

This chain connects TRBV3-1 (or the pseudogene TRBV3-2) to TRBJ2-7; 7 bases match TRBD2. The V gene's germline CDR1 is LGHDT and CDR2 YNNKEL (reference sequence). V trimming: 4 bases; J trimming: 2 bases; junction bases outside the gene matches: 5. This CDR3 is built from 14 residues. CDR3 sequence: CASSLTAGTYEQYF. CDR3 nucleotide sequence: TGTGCCAGCAGCCTGACAGCGGGAACCTACGAGCAGTACTTC.

The V and J genes are TRBV9 and TRBJ1-2; 10 bases line up with TRBD1. CDR1 is SGDLS and CDR2 is YYNGEE in the germline V gene. V lost 1 base, J lost 2 bases, and 5 bases stayed unmatched. The CDR3 length is 16 residues. CDR3 region: CASSVRDRGDNYGYTF. CDR3 DNA: TGTGCCAGCAGCGTAAGGGACAGGGGCGACAACTATGGCTACACCTTC.

The V call is TRBV9, the J call TRBJ1-4; 7 bases agree with TRBD1. Trimming cost V 3 bases and J 4 bases; bases outside gene matches: 6. The CDR3 contains 15 residues. Germline values: CDR1 SGDLS, CDR2 YYNGEE. The CDR3 loop is CASSAETGNNEKLFF. In DNA form, the CDR3 reads TGTGCCAGCAGCGCAGAGACAGGGAATAATGAAAAACTGTTTTTT.

The chain links TRBV5-6 to TRBJ1-2; TRBD1 might be the D (5 bases). V shed 1 base and J shed 4 bases, with 14 bases lying between them. The CDR3 is 15 residues long. Germline V CDR1 and CDR2: SGHDT, YYEEEE. The CDR3, as DNA: TGTGCCAGCAGCTTGTTCGCCGCCGGGGGCTATGGCTACACCTTC. The encoded protein is CASSLFAAGGYGYTF. The variable domain in full, completed from reference TRBV5-6 and TRBJ1-2, reads DAGVTQSPTHLIKTRGQQVTLRCSPKSGHDTVSWYQQALGQGPQFIFQYYEEEERQRGNFPDRFSGHQFPNYSSELNVNALLLGDSALYLCASSLFAAGGYGYTFGSGTRLTVV.

This chain uses TRBV6-5 with TRBJ1-3; 8 nucleotides match TRBD1. The CDR3 runs to 15 residues. V shed 7 bases and J 3 bases; nucleotides not matched to a gene: 8. Germline V lookup: CDR1 MNHEY, CDR2 SVGAGI. The CDR3 nucleotides read TGTGCCAGCACCGACAGGGGAACCGTTGGAAACACCATATATTTT. Translation: CASTDRGTVGNTIYF.

The gene calls are TRBV11-2 and TRBJ1-1; 7 bases fit TRBD1. Germline CDR1 SGHAT, CDR2 FQNNGV. Germline trimming cut 6 bases from V and 3 bases from J; bases unmatched to any gene: 4. The CDR3 runs 13 residues. CDR3 protein: CASSHTGDTEAFF. CDR3 sequence (DNA): TGTGCCAGCAGTCATACAGGGGACACTGAAGCTTTCTTT.

This chain uses TRBV7-2 with TRBJ2-2; D unresolved. The CDR3 runs to 14 residues. V gave up 2 bases and J gave up 7 bases, with 11 bases separating them. Germline V CDR1 and CDR2: SGHTA, FQGNSA. The CDR3 here is CASSLSNRIGELFF. As DNA, the CDR3 is TGTGCCAGCAGCTTAAGTAACCGGATCGGGGAGCTGTTTTTT.

This sequence joins TRBV20-1 and TRBJ2-3; possibly TRBD1 or TRBD2 for D (5 bases each). V was trimmed by 3 bases and J by 1 base, leaving 17 bases between them. In germline, CDR1 is DFQATT, CDR2 SNEGSKA (reference sequence). CDR3 length: 16 amino acids. CDR3 protein: CSASPWDRIGTDTQYF. CDR3 DNA: TGCAGTGCTAGTCCTTGGGACCGGATCGGCACAGATACGCAGTATTTT.

The genes are TRBV7-2 and TRBJ2-7; D remains unclear. CDR1 is SGHTA, CDR2 FQGNSA, per germline. This CDR3 spans 13 amino acids. V lost 6 bases, J lost 4 bases, and 13 bases lay in between. Written as DNA, the CDR3 is TGTGCCAGCAGTGAAGCCCCCTCATACGAGCAGTACTTC. It encodes CASSEAPSYEQYF.

The J gene is TRBJ1-3, the V gene TRBV18; the D is unclear. V lost 0 bases to trimming and J lost 2 bases, with 14 bases between them. CDR1 and CDR2 from the germline V gene are KGHSH and LQKENI. The CDR3 is made up of 17 amino acids. The CDR3 here is CASSPPARDITGNTIYF. CDR3 DNA: TGTGCCAGCTCACCACCCGCACGGGATATCACTGGAAACACCATATATTTT.

The V call is TRBV5-4, the J call TRBJ2-7; maybe TRBD1 (6 bases). CDR1 is SGHNT and CDR2 is YYREEE in the germline V gene (reference sequence). V was pared by 0 bases and J by 6 bases, with 10 bases between. The CDR3 is 13 amino acids. Here the CDR3 DNA reads TGTGCCAGCAGCTTGGACAGGGTTGGCGAGCAGTACTTC. Translating gives CASSLDRVGEQYF.

This clone has a single count. The J gene is TRBJ1-3, the V gene TRBV5-4, with 7 bases that match TRBD1. Germline CDR1 and CDR2: SGHNT and YYREEE (reference sequence). Trimming cost V 1 base and J 6 bases; bases outside gene matches: 10. This CDR3 region has 16 residues. As DNA, the CDR3 is TGTGCCAGCAGCTTGTGGTTGGCAGGGGGGCAAAACACCATATATTTT. This translates into CASSLWLAGGQNTIYF.

The CDR3 DNA reads TGTGCCAGCAGTTTAGGTCCTCAGCCCCAGCATTTT. This codes for CASSLGPQPQHF. This sequence joins TRBV12-3 or TRBV12-4 and TRBJ1-5; D remains ambiguous. V was pared by 1 base and J by 6 bases, with 4 bases between. CDR3 length equals 12 residues.

The chain joins TRBV2 to TRBJ1-5, with TRBD1 identical over 7 bases. CDR1 SNHLY and CDR2 FYNNEI come from the germline V gene. The CDR3 sequence is 15 residues long. After removal of 5 bases from V and 8 bases from J, the junction contained 12 bases not matched to a gene. CDR3 in DNA: TGTGCCAGCAGTATGCGACAGGGTAGGGGGGAGCCCCAGCATTTT. Translation: CASSMRQGRGEPQHF.